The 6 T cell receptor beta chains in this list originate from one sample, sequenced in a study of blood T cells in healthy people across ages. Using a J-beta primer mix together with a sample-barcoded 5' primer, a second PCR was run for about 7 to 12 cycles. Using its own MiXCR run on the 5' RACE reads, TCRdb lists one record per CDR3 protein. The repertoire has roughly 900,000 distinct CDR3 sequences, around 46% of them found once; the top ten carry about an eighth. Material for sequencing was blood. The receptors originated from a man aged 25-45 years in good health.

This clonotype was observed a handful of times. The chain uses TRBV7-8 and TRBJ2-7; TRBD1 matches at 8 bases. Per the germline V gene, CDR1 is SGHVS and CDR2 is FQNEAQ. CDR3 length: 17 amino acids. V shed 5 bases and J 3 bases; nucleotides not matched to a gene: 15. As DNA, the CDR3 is TGTGCCAGCAGCCAAGGGGCCGGACAGGGATCAAACTACGAGCAGTACTTC. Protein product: CASSQGAGQGSNYEQYF.

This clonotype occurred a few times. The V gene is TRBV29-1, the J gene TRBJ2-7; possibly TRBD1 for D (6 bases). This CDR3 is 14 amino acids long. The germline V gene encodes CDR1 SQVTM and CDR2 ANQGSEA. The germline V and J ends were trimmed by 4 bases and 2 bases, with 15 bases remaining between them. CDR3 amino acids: CSVAQKRTAYEQYF. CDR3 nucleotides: TGCAGCGTTGCCCAGAAGAGGACAGCCTACGAGCAGTACTTC.

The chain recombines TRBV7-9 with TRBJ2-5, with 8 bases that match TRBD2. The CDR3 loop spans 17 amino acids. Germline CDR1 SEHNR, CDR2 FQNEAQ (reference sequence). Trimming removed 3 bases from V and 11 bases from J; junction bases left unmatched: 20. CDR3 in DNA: TGTGCCAGCAGCTTCCGGACTGGCGGGAGGTCGAACTATGAGCAGTACTTC. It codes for CASSFRTGGRSNYEQYF.

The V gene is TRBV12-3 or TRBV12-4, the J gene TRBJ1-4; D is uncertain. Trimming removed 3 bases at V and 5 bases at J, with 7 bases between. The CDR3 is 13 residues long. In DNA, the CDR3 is TGTGCCAGCAGTTTCCAGATGAATGAAAAACTGTTTTTT. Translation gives CASSFQMNEKLFF.

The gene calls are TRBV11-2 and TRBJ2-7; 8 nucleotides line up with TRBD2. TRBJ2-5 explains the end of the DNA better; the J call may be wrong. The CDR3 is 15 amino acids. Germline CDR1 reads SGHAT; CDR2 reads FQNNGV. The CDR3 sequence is CASITGGAPGETQYF. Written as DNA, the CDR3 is TGTGCCAGCATCACGGGGGGGGCGCCGGGGGAGACCCAGTACTTC.

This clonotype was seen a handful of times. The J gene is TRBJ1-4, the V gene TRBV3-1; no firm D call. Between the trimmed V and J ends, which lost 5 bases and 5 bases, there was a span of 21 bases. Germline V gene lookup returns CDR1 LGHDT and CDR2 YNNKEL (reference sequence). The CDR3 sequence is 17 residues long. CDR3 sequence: CASSFPSRAGGNEKLFF. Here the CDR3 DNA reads TGTGCCAGCAGCTTTCCCTCACGGGCAGGCGGAAATGAAAAACTGTTTTTT.